Following are 32 T cell receptor beta chains from one sample sequenced in a study of cytomegalovirus exposure and HLA in healthy donors. The PCR employed 60 Vbeta primers together with 13 Jbeta primers. Clones were sequenced by immunoSEQ multiplex PCR, and TCRdb holds only the in-frame ones, with some missing. The sample lists roughly 120,000 clones; roughly 73% were seen once. The sequenced material came from PBMCs. These receptors came from a man in his 60s in good health and CMV-seropositive.

This clone was found a few times. The V call is TRBV18, the J call TRBJ1-4; 7 nucleotides line up with TRBD1. V was pared by 6 bases and J by 2 bases, with 6 bases of the junction left unmatched. Germline CDR1 KGHSH, CDR2 LQKENI. The CDR3 spans 15 residues. Here the CDR3 reads CASSADRATNEKLFF. CDR3 DNA: TGTGCCAGCTCCGCAGACAGGGCTACTAATGAAAAACTGTTTTTT. The complete variable domain, with remaining parts taken from reference TRBV18 and TRBJ1-4, reads NAGVMQNPRHLVRRRGQEARLRCSPMKGHSHVYWYRQLPEEGLKFMVYLQKENIIDESGMPKERFSAEFPKEGPSILRIQQVVRGDSAAYFCASSADRATNEKLFFGSGTQLSVL.

The chain is built from TRBV5-1 and TRBJ1-1, with TRBD1 matching over 7 bases. Germline CDR1 is SGHRS and CDR2 is YFSETQ. CDR3 length: 14 residues. The J segment lost 13 bases and the V segment lost 0 bases, leaving 12 bases of the junction unmatched. The CDR3 bases are TGCGCCAGCAGCTTGGAAGGGGGCCCGGGTAGGGATTTCTTT. It translates to CASSLEGGPGRDFF. The full variable domain, with the rest looked up from reference TRBV5-1 and TRBJ1-1, is KAGVTQTPRYLIKTRGQQVTLSCSPISGHRSVSWYQQTPGQGLQFLFEYFSETQRNKGNFPGRFSGRQFSNSRSEMNVSTLELGDSALYLCASSLEGGPGRDFFGQGTRLTVV.

This clone was found once. The chain employs TRBV11-2 and TRBJ1-5; weak D call: TRBD1 (6 bases). CDR3 length: 13 amino acids. Germline V gives CDR1 SGHAT, CDR2 FQNNGV. Trimming removed 4 bases at V and 5 bases at J, with 9 bases between. The CDR3 spells CASSWTADQPQHF. In DNA form, the CDR3 reads TGTGCCAGCAGCTGGACAGCTGATCAGCCCCAGCATTTT.

In its sample, this clone was seen a few times. The V gene is TRBV7-9, the J gene TRBJ2-5; the match to TRBD1 covers 7 bases. There are 13 residues in the CDR3. CDR1 is SEHNR and CDR2 is FQNEAQ in the germline V gene (reference sequence). The V segment lost 3 bases and the J segment 3 bases; nucleotides outside the gene matches: 1. The CDR3 bases are TGTGCCAGCAGCTTGACAGGGAAAGAGACCCAGTACTTC. Its protein product is CASSLTGKETQYF.

The gene calls are TRBV2 and TRBJ2-5, with 7 bases matching TRBD1. Germline-derived CDR1 and CDR2 are SNHLY and FYNNEI. The CDR3 loop spans 13 amino acids. J lost 0 bases, V lost 7 bases, and 2 bases had no gene match. This CDR3 reads CASTGQYQETQYF. The DNA for the CDR3 is TGTGCCAGCACGGGACAGTACCAAGAGACCCAGTACTTC.

The chain's CDR3 is CASSPDTATNEKLFF. As DNA, the CDR3 is TGCGCCAGCAGCCCGGACACTGCAACTAATGAAAAACTGTTTTTT. The chain combines TRBV5-1 with TRBJ1-4, with D possibly being TRBD1 (5 bases). The CDR3 runs 15 residues. Trimming removed 4 bases from V and 0 bases from J, with 10 bases in between. CDR1 is SGHRS and CDR2 is YFSETQ in the germline V gene. Using reference TRBV5-1 and TRBJ1-4 for the parts outside the CDR3, the full variable domain is KAGVTQTPRYLIKTRGQQVTLSCSPISGHRSVSWYQQTPGQGLQFLFEYFSETQRNKGNFPGRFSGRQFSNSRSEMNVSTLELGDSALYLCASSPDTATNEKLFFGSGTQLSVL.

In this sample, this clone turned up once. This chain uses TRBV10-3 with TRBJ1-1; D perhaps matches TRBD1 (5 bases). Germline V gene data show CDR1 as ENHRY and CDR2 as SYGVKD. This CDR3 contains 13 residues. Trimming shortened V by 10 bases and J by 1 base, and 13 bases separated the two germline ends. The CDR3 DNA reads TGTGCCAACTCCTACACAGGGAACACTGAAGCTTTCTTT. Amino acid sequence: CANSYTGNTEAFF.

About this clone: The junction shows a germline mismatch at one end, possibly a read error. This chain links TRBV4-1 with TRBJ2-7; 7 bases agree with TRBD2. CDR3 length: 14 residues. Looked up from germline, CDR1 is MGHRA and CDR2 is YSYEKL. The CDR3 coding sequence is TGCGCCAGCAGCCGCTCCCTAGGGGACTACCAGCAGTACTTC. The encoded protein is CASSRSLGDYQQYF.

V and J are TRBV5-6 and TRBJ1-4, with D unresolved. V was cut by 1 base and J by 0 bases, with 13 bases left in between. CDR1 and CDR2 (germline): SGHDT, YYEEEE. The CDR3 has 17 amino acids. The CDR3 region is CASSLFSSGATNEKLFF. The CDR3 region has the DNA TGTGCCAGCAGCTTGTTTTCGTCCGGAGCAACTAATGAAAAACTGTTTTTT.

The V and J genes are TRBV29-1 and TRBJ2-5; 9 bases are shared with TRBD1. The CDR3 has 16 amino acids. V trimming: 3 bases; J trimming: 4 bases; junction bases outside the gene matches: 12. The V gene's germline CDR1 is SQVTM and CDR2 ANQGSEA. CDR3 DNA sequence: TGCAGCGTTGATCTGTATCTTTCGGACAGGGGAGAGACCCAGTACTTC. Protein: CSVDLYLSDRGETQYF.

The chain is built from TRBV27 and TRBJ1-4; tentatively, D is TRBD1 (6 bases). CDR1 is MNHEY, CDR2 SMNVEV, per germline (reference sequence). Trimming removed 6 bases from V and 4 bases from J, with 15 bases in between. The CDR3 extends over 15 amino acids. CDR3: CASRRDTGYNEKLFF. DNA of the CDR3: TGTGCCAGCAGAAGGGACACCGGTTATAATGAAAAACTGTTTTTT.

The gene calls are TRBV4-2 and TRBJ2-2, with TRBD2 as a possible D gene (6 bases). Trimming took off 11 bases at V and 5 bases at J, with 15 bases between the two ends. This CDR3 is built from 13 residues. CDR1 is LGHNA and CDR2 is YNFKEQ in the germline V gene. DNA for the CDR3: TGTGCCGGAAAGCGGGTTGAAACCGGGGAGCTGTTTTTT. Translated, it gives CAGKRVETGELFF.

The chain combines TRBV6-1 with TRBJ2-7, with TRBD1 matching over 8 bases. Germline V gene data show CDR1 as MNHNS and CDR2 as SASEGT. J was trimmed by 5 bases and V by 5 bases; bases with no gene match: 8. The CDR3 has 14 amino acids. CDR3 sequence: CASSHGQGRHEQYF. The CDR3 DNA reads as TGTGCCAGCAGTCATGGACAGGGTCGGCACGAGCAGTACTTC.

This rearrangement joins TRBV6-4 to TRBJ2-2; a weak D match, TRBD1 (5 bases). Trimming shortened V by 4 bases and J by 3 bases, and 18 bases separated the two germline ends. Germline V gene sequence: CDR1 MRHNA, CDR2 SNTAGT. The CDR3 consists of 17 residues. This CDR3 is CASSVPQAALHTGELFF. The CDR3 nucleotides are TGTGCCAGCAGTGTTCCACAGGCTGCGCTCCACACCGGGGAGCTGTTTTTT.

This chain connects TRBV2 to TRBJ1-5, with D possibly being TRBD1 (6 bases). V was cut by 5 bases and J by 7 bases, with 15 bases left in between. This CDR3 comprises 14 residues. Germline V gene data show CDR1 as SNHLY and CDR2 as FYNNEI. Here the CDR3 reads CASSLQGIRQPQHF. The DNA for the CDR3 is TGTGCCAGCAGTTTACAGGGAATTAGGCAGCCCCAGCATTTT.

CDR3 coding DNA: TGTGCCAGCAGCTCGGCGGGGGTAAAGGATGAAAAACTGTTTTTT. It yields the protein CASSSAGVKDEKLFF. The V gene is TRBV7-3, the J gene TRBJ1-4; perhaps TRBD1 as D (5 bases). CDR1 and CDR2 from the germline V gene are SGHTA and FQGTGA. The CDR3 runs to 15 residues. The germline V and J ends were trimmed by 4 bases and 6 bases, with 15 bases remaining between them.

This rearrangement joins TRBV20-1 to TRBJ1-1; D is perhaps TRBD1 (5 bases). The CDR3 totals 11 residues. Germline values: CDR1 DFQATT, CDR2 SNEGSKA (reference sequence). The V and J ends lost 0 bases and 8 bases respectively, with 7 bases between them. CDR3 bases: TGCAGTGCTAGAGAGGACAACGAAGCTTTCTTT. Translating gives CSAREDNEAFF.

This clone was seen only a few times. The chain links TRBV5-1 to TRBJ2-1; no definite D call. The CDR3 loop spans 15 amino acids. Germline V gene lookup returns CDR1 SGHRS and CDR2 YFSETQ. Trimming removed 1 base from V and 2 bases from J, with 10 bases in between. CDR3 region: CASSLRPSTYNEQFF. The CDR3 nucleotides are TGCGCCAGCAGCTTGCGTCCTAGTACCTACAATGAGCAGTTCTTC.

The chain uses TRBV5-1 and TRBJ1-6; maybe TRBD1 (5 bases). The germline V gene has CDR1 SGHRS and CDR2 YFSETQ. V shed 4 bases and J shed 10 bases, with 21 bases lying between them. CDR3 length equals 16 residues. The CDR3 nucleotides read TGCGCCAGCAGCCCGACCACCGGGACTCATCACTCACCCCTCCACTTT. It translates to CASSPTTGTHHSPLHF. The entire variable domain, with the rest obtained from reference TRBV5-1 and TRBJ1-6, is as follows: KAGVTQTPRYLIKTRGQQVTLSCSPISGHRSVSWYQQTPGQGLQFLFEYFSETQRNKGNFPGRFSGRQFSNSRSEMNVSTLELGDSALYLCASSPTTGTHHSPLHFGNGTRLTVT.

This chain's CDR3 is CASSTGDGNTIYF. CDR3 DNA sequence: TGCGCCAGTTCGACAGGGGATGGAAACACCATATATTTT. This chain links TRBV5-1 with TRBJ1-3; TRBD1 aligns across 8 bases. After removal of 8 bases from V and 3 bases from J, the junction contained 4 bases not matched to a gene. The CDR3 sequence is 13 residues long. Per the germline V gene, CDR1 is SGHRS and CDR2 is YFSETQ. Combining the CDR3 with reference TRBV5-1 and TRBJ1-3 gives the whole variable domain KAGVTQTPRYLIKTRGQQVTLSCSPISGHRSVSWYQQTPGQGLQFLFEYFSETQRNKGNFPGRFSGRQFSNSRSEMNVSTLELGDSALYLCASSTGDGNTIYFGEGSWLTVV.

This clone showed up just a few times. This rearrangement joins TRBV6-6 to TRBJ2-7, with TRBD2 matching over 8 bases. Looked up from germline, CDR1 is MNHNY and CDR2 is SVGAGI (reference sequence). The CDR3 runs to 15 residues. J gave up 0 bases and V 8 bases, and 9 bases lay outside the gene matches. The CDR3 DNA sequence: TGTGCCAGCCGAGAAGCGGGGGAGGTCTCCTACGAGCAGTACTTC. Translating gives CASREAGEVSYEQYF.

This chain uses TRBV2 with TRBJ2-2; 14 bases are shared with TRBD2. The junction had 7 bases not matched to a gene; V was cut back by 6 bases and J by 7 bases. Germline CDR1 and CDR2: SNHLY and FYNNEI. The CDR3 runs to 16 residues. The CDR3 bases are TGTGCCAGCAGGACGACTAGCGGGGGGGCCGTCGGGGAGCTGTTTTTT. Translated: CASRTTSGGAVGELFF.

This chain uses TRBV7-3 with TRBJ2-3, with D maybe TRBD2 (7 bases). V lost 4 bases to trimming and J lost 3 bases, with 14 bases between them. CDR3 length: 15 residues. The germline V gene encodes CDR1 SGHTA and CDR2 FQGTGA. This CDR3 is CASSWEGGLTDTQYF. The CDR3 DNA sequence: TGTGCCAGCAGCTGGGAGGGGGGCTTGACAGATACGCAGTATTTT.

The V call is TRBV11-2, the J call TRBJ2-3; TRBD1 might be the D (5 bases). Germline loops: CDR1 SGHAT, CDR2 FQNNGV. The CDR3 length is 15 residues. Trimming removed 5 bases at V and 6 bases at J, with 18 bases between. CDR3 bases: TGTGCCAGCAGCCCTCGTGGGTTTTCAGGGGATACGCAGTATTTT. This codes for CASSPRGFSGDTQYF.

The chain joins TRBV27 to TRBJ1-5; D is undetermined. Trimming took off 6 bases at V and 8 bases at J, with 11 bases between the two ends. The germline V gene encodes CDR1 MNHEY and CDR2 SMNVEV (reference sequence). The length of the CDR3 is 12 residues. The CDR3 region is CASSPWGEPQHF. CDR3 in DNA: TGTGCCAGCAGCCCTTGGGGAGAGCCCCAGCATTTT.

The genes are TRBV5-4 and TRBJ2-2; D is perhaps TRBD2 (6 bases). V shed 6 bases and J shed 4 bases, with 19 bases lying between them. Germline lookup yields CDR1 SGHNT and CDR2 YYREEE (reference sequence). There are 16 residues in the CDR3. CDR3 sequence (DNA): TGTGCCAGCACCCTACCCGGGGGTGGGGGCACCGGGGAGCTGTTTTTT. Translating gives CASTLPGGGGTGELFF.

J is TRBJ1-1 and V is TRBV7-9, with TRBD1 identical over 11 bases. The germline gives CDR1 SEHNR, CDR2 FQNEAQ (reference sequence). CDR3 length: 17 residues. With 4 bases clipped from V and 5 bases from J, the junction kept 12 bases outside the gene matches. The CDR3 DNA reads TGTGCCAGCAGCTGGGGCGGACAGGGGGCGATCCCAACTGAAGCTTTCTTT. Amino acid sequence: CASSWGGQGAIPTEAFF.

The V and J genes are TRBV19 and TRBJ2-1, with D maybe TRBD2 (6 bases). The V and J ends lost 9 bases and 0 bases respectively, with 21 bases between them. This CDR3 contains 17 residues. CDR1 and CDR2 from the germline V gene are LNHDA and SQIVND (reference sequence). Written as DNA, the CDR3 is TGTGCCAGACCCCATAGAGGGGTGCGGGGCTCCTACAATGAGCAGTTCTTC. Amino acid sequence: CARPHRGVRGSYNEQFF.

V and J are TRBV5-5 and TRBJ1-2; TRBD1 agrees at 11 bases. With 1 base clipped from V and 6 bases from J, the junction kept 14 bases outside the gene matches. The CDR3 consists of 18 residues. Germline V lookup: CDR1 SGHKS, CDR2 YYEKEE (reference sequence). CDR3 residues: CASSLTDTPGQGGDGYTF. The CDR3 DNA follows: TGTGCCAGCAGCTTGACTGATACTCCGGGACAGGGGGGGGATGGCTACACCTTC.

This clone turned up a few times. The rearrangement links TRBV5-1 to TRBJ2-5; 13 bases agree with TRBD2. The last part of the DNA fits TRBJ2-7 better; the J call may be wrong. Germline V lookup: CDR1 SGHRS, CDR2 YFSETQ. CDR3 length: 17 amino acids. This chain's CDR3 is CASTRGPAGTSGAEQYF. CDR3 sequence (DNA): TGCGCCAGCACCCGGGGTCCGGCTGGGACTAGCGGGGCCGAGCAGTACTTC.

This chain links TRBV6-5 with TRBJ2-1; 12 bases fit TRBD2. The length of the CDR3 is 15 residues. Looked up from germline, CDR1 is MNHEY and CDR2 is SVGAGI. V dropped 4 bases and J dropped 6; count of bases not matched to a gene: 4. CDR3: CASSSLAGGFNEQFF. CDR3 bases: TGTGCCAGCAGTTCACTAGCGGGGGGATTCAATGAGCAGTTCTTC.

This clone was observed a few times. This sequence joins TRBV6-5 and TRBJ1-2, with D maybe TRBD1 (6 bases). Trimming removed 6 bases at V and 4 bases at J, with 12 bases between. The germline gives CDR1 MNHEY, CDR2 SVGAGI. CDR3 length equals 13 residues. The CDR3, as DNA: TGTGCCAGCAGCCCCCGGGACACCTATGGCTACACCTTC. It codes for CASSPRDTYGYTF.